These 30 T cell receptor beta chains share one sample of origin, sequenced in a study of T cell clonality in common variable immunodeficiency. Assay: immunoSEQ multiplex PCR; the TCRdb copy retains only in-frame clones and omits some. There are tens of thousands of clones in the sample, none observed a single time. The sequencing sample was made of peripheral blood mononuclear cells. These receptors originate from a person aged 18-70 years in good health.

This clone was picked up many times. The read finishes 3 residues shy of the CDR3 end, and the germline J gene is used to complete it. The chain uses TRBV6-2 or TRBV6-3 and TRBJ1-5, with 7 bases fitting TRBD1. This CDR3 is 13 amino acids long. CDR1 is MNHEY and CDR2 is SVGEGT in the germline V gene. Trimming at V came to 8 bases and at J to 3 bases, leaving 4 bases not matched to a gene. The CDR3 DNA, read in part, is TGTGCCAGCCTCGGACAGGTCAATCAGCCC. Amino acids: CASLGQVNQP. From start to end, the CDR3 is CASLGQVNQPQHF.

Ten or more counts support this clone. The CDR3 is cut off 3 residues early in the read; its end comes from the germline J gene. The chain employs TRBV5-1 and TRBJ2-3; D remains ambiguous. Per the germline V gene, CDR1 is SGHRS and CDR2 is YFSETQ. There are 14 residues in the CDR3. V was clipped by 0 bases and J by 4 bases, with 9 bases between them. The DNA read from the CDR3 is TGCGCCAGCAGCTTGGGAAGTGCGGCAGATACG. Its protein is CASSLGSAADT. The CDR3 as a whole reads CASSLGSAADTQYF.

This clone was counted many times. The observed sequence ends 3 residues before the CDR3 terminus, with the missing tail filled in from the germline J gene. The chain combines TRBV2 with TRBJ1-4; perhaps TRBD1 as D (5 bases). The V end was cut by 5 bases, the J end by 7 bases, with 8 bases between. Germline lookup yields CDR1 SNHLY and CDR2 FYNNEI. The CDR3 loop spans 12 amino acids. The CDR3 DNA, read in part, is TGTGCCAGCAGTCGACAGCTTGAAAAA. Protein sequence: CASSRQLEK. The whole CDR3 sequence is CASSRQLEKLFF. Combining the CDR3 with reference TRBV2 and TRBJ1-4 gives the whole variable domain EPEVTQTPSHQVTQMGQEVILRCVPISNHLYFYWYRQILGQKVEFLVSFYNNEISEKSEIFDDQFSVERPDGSNFTLKIRSTKLEDSAMYFCASSRQLEKLFFGSGTQLSVL.

In its sample, this clone was seen many times. CDR3 bases read: TGTGCCAGTAGTACAACAGGGGGATCTGGCTATGGC. Protein product: CASSTTGGSGYG. The whole CDR3 protein reads CASSTTGGSGYGYTF. V gene TRBV19 combines with J gene TRBJ1-2; 8 positions agree with TRBD1. The sequenced fragment ends 3 residues before the CDR3 boundary, so the rest is inferred from the germline J gene. The CDR3 is 15 residues long. Germline lookup yields CDR1 LNHDA and CDR2 SQIVND (reference sequence). Trimming at V came to 4 bases and at J to 4 bases, leaving 8 bases not matched to a gene.

At least ten counts were recorded for this clone. Read coverage stops 3 residues before the CDR3 terminus; the germline J gene supplies the remainder. This chain joins TRBV28 and TRBJ1-3; possible D gene TRBD1, 5 bases. The CDR3 spans 15 residues. Trimming took off 6 bases at V and 5 bases at J, with 17 bases between the two ends. CDR1 and CDR2 (germline): MDHEN, SYDVKM. The CDR3: CASREQGNIRNTIYF. CDR3 bases read: TGTGCCAGCAGGGAGCAGGGAAACATCAGAAACACC.

About this clone: The read comes to an end 3 residues before the CDR3 does, leaving the germline J gene to fill in the end. The V call is TRBV7-9, the J call TRBJ2-3; no clear D gene. V was cut by 4 bases and J by 3 bases, with 8 bases left in between. Germline V CDR1 and CDR2: SEHNR, FQNEAQ (reference sequence). The CDR3 extends over 13 amino acids. The CDR3 region is CASSSFGTDTQYF. Partial CDR3 DNA: TGTGCCAGCAGCTCCTTCGGGACAGATACG.

The sample holds many counts of this clone. The CDR3 protein is CATGQMNTEAFF. The part of the CDR3 DNA that was read is TGTGCCACCGGACAGATGAACACTGAA. This chain links TRBV19 with TRBJ1-1; TRBD1 is a possible D gene (6 bases). Read coverage stops 3 residues before the CDR3 terminus; the germline J gene supplies the remainder. V lost 10 bases to trimming and J lost 0 bases, with 9 bases between them. Per germline, CDR1 LNHDA and CDR2 SQIVND (reference sequence). The CDR3 is 12 residues long.

In this sample, this clone turned up many times. From the germline J gene comes the end of the CDR3, since the read stops 3 residues before it. This chain links TRBV7-9 with TRBJ2-3, with unresolved D. Deletions cut 4 bases from V and 2 bases from J, with 13 bases between. Germline CDR1 SEHNR, CDR2 FQNEAQ (reference sequence). The CDR3 has 15 residues. The CDR3 reads CASSSNTRYTDTQYF. CDR3 bases read: TGTGCCAGCAGCTCAAACACCCGATACACAGATACG.

With regard to this clone: The DNA ends 3 residues before the CDR3 does, and the rest of the CDR3 is filled in from the germline J gene. The chain couples TRBV10-3 to TRBJ2-7; a weak D match, TRBD1 (6 bases). Trimming stripped 2 bases from V and 2 bases from J, with 19 bases between. The V gene's germline CDR1 is ENHRY and CDR2 SYGVKD. The CDR3 is 17 residues long. The covered CDR3 bases are TGTGCCATCAGTGAGCCAGGGGCGGCCAGCGGCCCCTACGAG. Residues: CAISEPGAASGPYE. Given in full, the CDR3 is CAISEPGAASGPYEQYF.

This clone was detected ten times or more. The CDR3 end falls 3 residues outside the read, so it is completed with the germline J gene. V usage is TRBV4-1 and J usage is TRBJ2-5; TRBD2 aligns across 11 bases. Trimming cost V 0 bases and J 2 bases; bases outside gene matches: 8. The germline gives CDR1 MGHRA, CDR2 YSYEKL. CDR3 length: 18 residues. CDR3 residues: CASSQDVGTSGLQETQYF. CDR3 bases read: TGCGCCAGCAGCCAAGATGTCGGGACTAGCGGTTTGCAAGAGACC.

This clone was counted at least ten times. The read halts 3 residues ahead of the CDR3 end, with the missing end drawn from the germline J gene. This chain links TRBV20-1 with TRBJ2-1; the D gene is possibly TRBD1 (6 bases). The germline gives CDR1 DFQATT, CDR2 SNEGSKA (reference sequence). The CDR3 is made up of 15 amino acids. With 3 bases removed from V and 3 bases from J, the gap between germline ends came to 15 bases. The CDR3 is CSARPSTGIYNEQFF. The sequenced CDR3 bases are TGCAGTGCTAGGCCATCGACAGGCATCTACAATGAG.

Many counts were recorded for this clone. The CDR3 is cut off 3 residues early in the read; its end comes from the germline J gene. The chain uses TRBV19 and TRBJ2-2; 13 positions match TRBD2. V gave up 6 bases and J gave up 6 bases; unmatched junction bases: 1. Germline loops: CDR1 LNHDA, CDR2 SQIVND (reference sequence). The CDR3 length is 14 residues. The covered CDR3 bases are TGTGCCAGTAGACTAGCGGGAGGGTCCGGGGAG. Its protein is CASRLAGGSGE. The full CDR3 reads CASRLAGGSGELFF.

This clone was detected ten times or more. The read falls 3 residues short of the CDR3 end, and the missing part is taken from the germline J gene. V usage is TRBV29-1 and J usage is TRBJ2-1, with D maybe TRBD1 (6 bases). Trimming stripped 5 bases from V and 6 bases from J, with 26 bases between. CDR1 and CDR2 (germline): SQVTM, ANQGSEA. The CDR3 has 17 amino acids. Partial CDR3 DNA: TGCAGCGTTAACAGGGCCCCCGGGACGCAGGAGGTCAATGAG. This gives the protein CSVNRAPGTQEVNE. The CDR3 reads in full as CSVNRAPGTQEVNEQFF.

This clone was detected many times. The observed sequence ends 3 residues before the CDR3 terminus, with the missing tail filled in from the germline J gene. This chain joins TRBV7-8 and TRBJ2-7, with TRBD2 matching 8 bases. The CDR3 consists of 16 residues. The germline CDR1 and CDR2 sequences are SGHVS and FQNEAQ. The J segment lost 2 bases and the V segment lost 5 bases, leaving 11 bases of the junction unmatched. CDR3 amino acids: CASSLGSSGPPYEQYF. The CDR3 bases that were read are TGTGCCAGCAGCCTAGGATCTAGCGGGCCTCCCTACGAG.

This clone was seen repeatedly, ten times or more. Read data end 3 residues before the CDR3 end; the end is taken from the germline J gene. The rearrangement links TRBV29-1 to TRBJ2-3; D unresolved. Germline-derived CDR1 and CDR2 are SQVTM and ANQGSEA. The V and J ends lost 7 bases and 0 bases respectively, with 8 bases between them. The CDR3 contains 12 residues. The CDR3 region is CSDRASTDTQYF. The CDR3 DNA, read in part, is TGCAGCGACCGAGCTAGCACAGATACG.

This clone has ten or more counts. Sequencing ends 3 residues short of the CDR3 end; the germline J gene provides the rest. J is TRBJ2-2 and V is TRBV7-6; 10 bases are a match to TRBD1. Losses at the gene ends were 4 bases for V and 4 bases for J; bases not matched to a gene: 3. The CDR3 is 15 amino acids. Germline CDR1 SGHVS, CDR2 FNYEAQ. CDR3 protein: CASSSGTGVTGELFF. CDR3 DNA (partial): TGTGCCAGCAGCTCCGGGACAGGGGTCACCGGGGAG.

This clone was found many times. The read falls 3 residues short of the CDR3 end, and the missing part is taken from the germline J gene. The V call is TRBV5-1, the J call TRBJ2-3; D is uncertain. The CDR3 is made up of 14 amino acids. Germline-derived CDR1 and CDR2 are SGHRS and YFSETQ. V gave up 1 base and J gave up 3 bases, with 9 bases separating them. The CDR3 bases that were read are TGCGCCAGCAGCTTGTCAGGTATTACAGATACG. This gives the protein CASSLSGITDT. Given in full, the CDR3 is CASSLSGITDTQYF.

The sample holds many counts of this clone. With the read ending 3 residues before the CDR3 end, the germline J gene is used to fill in that end. The rearrangement joins TRBV30 to TRBJ2-1; D not resolved. The germline CDR1 and CDR2 sequences are GTSNPN and SVGIG (reference sequence). The CDR3 sequence is 13 residues long. Trimming removed 7 bases at V and 0 bases at J, with 10 bases between. The part of the CDR3 DNA that was read is TGTGCCTTAGACATGAGCTCCTACAATGAG. This sequence encodes CALDMSSYNE. The whole CDR3 protein reads CALDMSSYNEQFF.

As concerns this clone: The read gets to within 3 residues of the CDR3 end, and the germline J gene fills in the rest. The rearrangement joins TRBV30 to TRBJ2-7; TRBD1 matches at 9 bases. Germline V gives CDR1 GTSNPN, CDR2 SVGIG (reference sequence). Trimming cost V 4 bases and J 5 bases; bases outside gene matches: 6. The CDR3 contains 13 residues. CDR3 DNA, as far as it was read: TGTGCCTGGAAAAGGGACAGGGACGACGAG. Translating gives CAWKRDRDDE. The complete CDR3 reads CAWKRDRDDEQYF. The full variable domain, its missing parts supplied by reference TRBV30 and TRBJ2-7, is SQTIHQWPATLVQPVGSPLSLECTVEGTSNPNLYWYRQAAGRGLQLLFYSVGIGQISSEVPQNLSASRPQDRQFILSSKKLLLSDSGFYLCAWKRDRDDEQYFGPGTRLTVT.

This clone came up many times. From the germline J gene comes the end of the CDR3, since the read stops 3 residues before it. The chain combines TRBV5-1 with TRBJ2-6; the D gene is possibly TRBD2 (6 bases). Per germline, CDR1 SGHRS and CDR2 YFSETQ. Trimming shortened V by 5 bases and J by 2 bases, and 14 bases separated the two germline ends. This CDR3 contains 16 residues. The DNA read from the CDR3 is TGCGCCAGCAGGGGGGGATCCGCGGCTGGGGCCAACGTC. Its protein is CASRGGSAAGANV. The CDR3, in full, reads CASRGGSAAGANVLTF.

The table lists this clone with many counts. The read ends 3 residues early relative to the CDR3; the germline J gene fills the gap. This sequence joins TRBV14 and TRBJ1-6, with D tentatively TRBD1 (6 bases). V gave up 8 bases and J gave up 10 bases, with 18 bases separating them. This CDR3 region has 14 residues. CDR1 and CDR2 from the germline V gene are SGHDN and FVKESK. Partial CDR3 DNA: TGTGCCAGCGCTGAAGCGGGGACAACCTCACCC. Translated: CASAEAGTTSP. The CDR3, in full, reads CASAEAGTTSPLHF.

This clone appeared many times. The read gets to within 3 residues of the CDR3 end, and the germline J gene fills in the rest. The V call is TRBV7-9, the J call TRBJ2-3, with D unclear. Trimming removed 0 bases at V and 4 bases at J, with 11 bases between. The CDR3 contains 15 residues. Germline lookup yields CDR1 SEHNR and CDR2 FQNEAQ (reference sequence). The CDR3 DNA, read in part, is TGTGCCAGCAGCTTAGCGGCAGAACGGGCAGATACG. Translating it yields CASSLAAERADT. The whole CDR3 region reads CASSLAAERADTQYF. The full variable domain, completed using reference TRBV7-9 and TRBJ2-3, is DTGVSQNPRHKITKRGQNVTFRCDPISEHNRLYWYRQTLGQGPEFLTYFQNEAQLEKSRLLSDRFSAERPKGSFSTLEIQRTEQGDSAMYLCASSLAAERADTQYFGPGTRLTVL.

In regard to this clone: The read terminates 3 residues before the CDR3 end, so the remaining end is supplied by the germline J gene. The chain carries TRBV7-9 and TRBJ2-5; a possible D gene is TRBD1 (7 bases). The CDR3 spans 15 residues. V dropped 11 bases and J dropped 5 bases, with 24 bases sitting between them. The germline gives CDR1 SEHNR, CDR2 FQNEAQ (reference sequence). The CDR3 here is CALQGFGQEGETQYF. The CDR3 bases that were read are TGTGCCCTCCAGGGCTTTGGACAGGAGGGGGAGACC.

This clone appeared many times. From the germline J gene comes the end of the CDR3, since the read stops 3 residues before it. The genes are TRBV4-1 and TRBJ2-7; 13 bases are a match to TRBD2. The CDR3 is 15 residues long. Germline V gene data show CDR1 as MGHRA and CDR2 as YSYEKL. With 3 bases clipped from V and 5 bases from J, the junction kept 4 bases outside the gene matches. CDR3 DNA (partial): TGCGCCAGCAGCCACGGACTAGCGGGAGAAGACGAG. It codes for CASSHGLAGEDE. The whole CDR3 sequence is CASSHGLAGEDEQYF.

This clone was recorded many times. The observed sequence ends 3 residues before the CDR3 terminus, with the missing tail filled in from the germline J gene. The rearrangement uses TRBV12-3 or TRBV12-4 and TRBJ2-1; weak D call: TRBD1 (6 bases). The CDR3 has 16 residues. The V gene lost 4 bases and the J gene lost 3 bases, with 16 bases spanning the gap. The CDR3 bases that were read are TGTGCCAGCAGTTCCGCCGGGACAACCTTCTACAATGAG. Its protein product is CASSSAGTTFYNE. The whole CDR3 protein reads CASSSAGTTFYNEQFF.

The table lists this clone with many counts. The read gets to within 3 residues of the CDR3 end, and the germline J gene fills in the rest. V usage is TRBV7-8 and J usage is TRBJ1-1, with TRBD1 as a possible D gene (5 bases). The germline V gene has CDR1 SGHVS and CDR2 FQNEAQ. The CDR3 spans 13 residues. Trimming removed 3 bases from V and 5 bases from J, with 10 bases in between. The CDR3 sequence is CASSFREGTEAFF. Incomplete CDR3 DNA: TGTGCCAGCAGCTTTAGGGAGGGGACTGAA.

This clone has ten or more counts. The read ends 3 residues early relative to the CDR3; the germline J gene fills the gap. This chain joins TRBV20-1 and TRBJ2-7, with TRBD2 matching over 11 bases. The CDR3 loop spans 15 amino acids. V was clipped by 2 bases and J by 5 bases; unmatched bases: 8. Germline CDR1 DFQATT, CDR2 SNEGSKA (reference sequence). Partial CDR3 DNA: TGCAGTGCTAGAAGAACTAGCGGGAGAGGTAACGAG. Its protein is CSARRTSGRGNE. The whole CDR3 protein is CSARRTSGRGNEQYF.

This clone was picked up many times. The read gets to within 3 residues of the CDR3 end, and the germline J gene fills in the rest. The chain uses TRBV6-2 or TRBV6-3 and TRBJ2-3, with no clear D. The CDR3 extends over 17 amino acids. Trimming left V 0 bases short and J 0 bases short, with 13 bases between. Looked up from germline, CDR1 is MNHEY and CDR2 is SVGEGT. The DNA read from the CDR3 is TGTGCCAGCAGTTACTCGAGTGTAGTAGCTAGCACAGATACG. Translating gives CASSYSSVVASTDT. The whole CDR3 sequence reads CASSYSSVVASTDTQYF.

This clone was picked up many times. Sequencing ends 3 residues short of the CDR3 end; the germline J gene provides the rest. The gene calls are TRBV19 and TRBJ1-5, with D unresolved. Trimming stripped 7 bases from V and 7 bases from J, with 14 bases between. Germline V CDR1 and CDR2: LNHDA, SQIVND (reference sequence). CDR3 length: 13 amino acids. CDR3 DNA, as far as it was read: TGTGCCAGTACCGTAACGGCCGGGCAGCCC. Protein: CASTVTAGQP. The whole CDR3 reads CASTVTAGQPQHF.

This clone has at least ten counts. The chain's CDR3 is CASSLEGHSPLHF. Partial CDR3 DNA: TGCGCCAGCAGCTTGGAAGGTCATTCACCC. V and J are TRBV5-1 and TRBJ1-6; D gene unclear. The CDR3 extends 3 residues past the end of the read, so its final part is completed from the germline J gene. V was cut by 0 bases and J by 8 bases, with 6 bases left in between. The CDR3 consists of 13 residues. Per germline, CDR1 SGHRS and CDR2 YFSETQ.